This note documents a single T cell receptor (beta chain) sequence. This sample is drawn from a study of blood T cell repertoires in COVID-19. Study in general: Donors in the United States, Italy and Spain gave samples during acute or convalescent COVID-19. Sources were T cells, B-cell-depleted T cells, or PBMCs; the material itself was cDNA or gDNA.

Trimming took 4 bases from V and 4 from J; bases not matched to a gene: 10. The germline gives CDR1 SGHRS, CDR2 YFSETQ. CDR3 length: 15 amino acids. Authors' methods: Nucleated cell number was recorded as an estimate derived from reference gene primer amplification. Measured with immunoSEQ multiplex PCR; TCRdb has only the in-frame clones, and not every one. The DNA gave D and trimming, while V, J and clone size come from that table. The repertoire has under 90,000 clones, roughly four fifths of them found once; the top ten carry around 41%. V and J are TRBV5-1 and TRBJ1-2; 7 bases agree with TRBD1. Material: peripheral blood. The sequence was collected from an elderly man with acute or convalescent COVID-19. In DNA, the CDR3 is TGCGCCAGCAGCCTAGGGACAGCCATTGCCTATGGCTACACCTTC. This translates into CASSLGTAIAYGYTF.